Only a few counts were recorded for the clone carrying this TCR beta chain. As yet, its antigen is unknown. The entry originates in a study of vaccination and CD4 T cells after COVID-19. Across the study: Two of the convalescents were Hispanic, and the group consisted of six males and four females. Between diagnosis and the drawing of post-COVID samples lay a median roughly 91 days (range 35 to 161). At days 161 to 241 post-vaccination, as well as at day 14, a few convalescent patients were sampled. Study-wide points: The authors identified 304 of 307 vaccine-specific clones in convalescent patients as spike mono-reactive.

Time point here: late sampling 161 to 241 days after vaccination in a few convalescent patients. V shed 2 bases, J shed 0 bases, and the junction held 10 bases outside the gene matches. Germline CDR1 and CDR2: SGHTA and FQGTGA. The CDR3 length is 18 residues. TCRdb re-analysed the PCR reads in MiXCR, keeping a single row per CDR3 protein. There are 25,000 to 30,000 distinct CDR3 sequences in the sample; 51% occur only once, and more than 5.5% lies in the top ten. The clonotype originates from a human donor who had recovered from COVID-19. The sequences come from CD4+ T cells from blood, collected about 7 months after SARS-CoV-2 vaccination. The V gene is TRBV7-3, the J gene TRBJ2-1; 7 bases are shared with TRBD2. DNA for the CDR3: TGTGCCAGCAGCTTATTTGCTAGCGGCATTGCCTCCTACAATGAGCAGTTCTTC. This encodes CASSLFASGIASYNEQFF.